The present T cell receptor beta chain was sequenced within a study of beta chain features in type 1 diabetes. Overall study results and limits: These data did not resolve whether HLA type affects TCRB rearrangement. Type 1 diabetes patients showed a moderate but significant shortening of TCRB CDR3s in all four CD4+ subsets.

The V end lost 5 bases, the J end lost 0 bases, and 11 bases lay between the germline ends. CDR3 size: 15 residues. The V gene's germline CDR1 is MGHDK and CDR2 SYGVNS. CD45RO/CCR7/CD25/CD127/CD95/CD27 staining was used to isolate CD4+ naive, central memory, regulatory and stem cell-like memory cells by sorting. TCRB transcripts that were expressed got sequenced, as all of the isolated RNA had been reverse transcribed. Produced via immunoSEQ multiplex PCR; TCRdb's table is partial and in-frame only. The sample yields 150,000 to 200,000 clones, 50% to 70% seen once. On this clone: Antigen specificity is unknown.

The sequenced material came from naive CD4+ T cells from blood. V is TRBV25-1 and J is TRBJ2-1; maybe TRBD2 (6 bases). The origin of this receptor is a man aged 25-45 years with type 1 diabetes. DNA for the CDR3: TGTGCCAGCAGTCGACAGACTAGCTCCTACAATGAGCAGTTCTTC. It yields the protein CASSRQTSSYNEQFF.